A single sample gave rise to the 8 T cell receptor beta chains below, sequenced in a study of control samples from healthy donors and cancer patients. Clones were sequenced by immunoSEQ multiplex PCR, and TCRdb holds only the in-frame ones, with some missing. Here the sample spans about 110,000 clones, approximately 90% being singletons. Sequencing was performed on blood. The receptors were sampled from a human donor in good health. The donor label of this sample is uncertain.

The rearrangement links TRBV2 to TRBJ1-5, with a tentative D call TRBD1 (5 bases). Germline V lookup: CDR1 SNHLY, CDR2 FYNNEI. V lost 2 bases, J lost 2 bases, and 13 bases lay in between. This CDR3 contains 16 residues. CDR3 sequence (DNA): TGTGCCAGCAGTGAACCTGGGGGGAGGGGCAATCAGCCCCAGCATTTT. Translation gives CASSEPGGRGNQPQHF.

The rearrangement links TRBV27 to TRBJ1-2; 9 nucleotides match TRBD1. V was pared by 6 bases and J by 7 bases, with 6 bases of the junction left unmatched. Germline lookup yields CDR1 MNHEY and CDR2 SMNVEV (reference sequence). This CDR3 spans 13 amino acids. The DNA of the CDR3 is TGTGCCAGCAGGCCACAGGGGGCGGGTGGCTACACCTTC. This gives the protein CASRPQGAGGYTF.

A note on this clone: Compared with germline, one end of the junction differs, possibly owing to a read error. The chain carries TRBV2 and TRBJ1-5, with unresolved D. Germline V gene data show CDR1 as SNHLY and CDR2 as FYNNEI. The length of the CDR3 is 13 residues. Here the CDR3 reads CASNEGLDQPQHF. DNA of the CDR3: TGTGCCAGCAATGAAGGACTGGACCAGCCCCAGCATTTT.

This chain uses TRBV11-2 with TRBJ2-7, with D tentatively TRBD1 (6 bases). This CDR3 has 14 amino acids. The V gene's germline CDR1 is SGHAT and CDR2 FQNNGV. Trimming stripped 5 bases from V and 2 bases from J, with 13 bases between. In nucleotides, the CDR3 is TGTGCCAGCAGCACAATTACAGGGACCTACGAGCAGTACTTC. This encodes CASSTITGTYEQYF.

V is TRBV14 and J is TRBJ1-1, with D unclear. This CDR3 has 14 residues. Between the trimmed V and J ends, which lost 0 bases and 0 bases, there was a span of 5 bases. Germline lookup yields CDR1 SGHDN and CDR2 FVKESK. CDR3 DNA: TGTGCCAGCAGCCAAGAGGTCCTGAACACTGAAGCTTTCTTT. Translation: CASSQEVLNTEAFF. Full variable domain (remainder filled in from reference TRBV14 and TRBJ1-1): EAGVTQFPSHSVIEKGQTVTLRCDPISGHDNLYWYRRVMGKEIKFLLHFVKESKQDESGMPNNRFLAERTGGTYSTLKVQPAELEDSGVYFCASSQEVLNTEAFFGQGTRLTVV.

The V call is TRBV18, the J call TRBJ1-1; perhaps TRBD1 as D (5 bases). CDR1 is KGHSH, CDR2 LQKENI, per germline. The CDR3 spans 13 residues. V was cut by 3 bases and J by 1 base, with 6 bases left in between. CDR3: CASSPRENTEAFF. The DNA for the CDR3 is TGTGCCAGCTCACCCAGGGAGAACACTGAAGCTTTCTTT.

The chain has TRBV18 and TRBJ2-7; D possibly corresponds to TRBD1 (6 bases). Trimming left V 2 bases short and J 3 bases short, with 14 bases between. The V gene's germline CDR1 is KGHSH and CDR2 LQKENI. The CDR3 contains 15 residues. CDR3 protein: CASSPTQTGLYEQYF. The DNA of the CDR3 is TGTGCCAGCTCACCAACCCAGACAGGTCTCTACGAGCAGTACTTC.

The chain has TRBV14 and TRBJ2-7; no clear D gene. Per the germline V gene, CDR1 is SGHDN and CDR2 is FVKESK. V gave up 4 bases and J gave up 7 bases, with 17 bases separating them. The CDR3 runs to 14 residues. The CDR3 reads CASSLTGSLREQYF. CDR3 DNA sequence: TGTGCCAGCAGCCTTACCGGGTCTCTACGGGAGCAGTACTTC.